This is a list of T cell receptor beta chains from one sample in a study of T cells after yellow fever vaccination. From the 5' RACE reads, TCRdb called clonotypes with MiXCR, one entry per CDR3 protein. The sample carries around 250,000 distinct CDR3 sequences, 6.9% recorded once. The sample in question was CD4+ T cells sorted from PBMCs, obtained 15 days after the yellow fever booster vaccination. These receptors were obtained from a man aged 25 to 45 who received the YFV17D yellow fever vaccine. The CDR3 runs from the conserved cysteine through the conserved F or W. The D gene is left open where the match is weak. Clone size is given for some rows only: seen once, a few or many times, or a class if the clone is expanded.

J: TRBJ2-4
D: TRBD2
size: few
V: TRBV20-1
DNA: TGCAGTGCTAGGAGGGTAACGGGGGGGAGGGCCCGGGGATCCATTCAGTACTTC
CDR3: CSARRVTGGRARGSIQYF

J: TRBJ2-3
D: NA
size: NA
V: TRBV5-1
DNA: TGCGCCAGCAGCTTTGGGGAGGCCGGGGATACGCAGTATTTT
CDR3: CASSFGEAGDTQYF

J: TRBJ2-1
D: TRBD1
size: NA
V: TRBV28
DNA: TGTGCCAGCAGTCGACAGGGGGTCTACAATGAGCAGTTCTTC
CDR3: CASSRQGVYNEQFF

J: TRBJ2-5
D: NA
size: few
V: TRBV11-2
DNA: TGTGCCAGCAGCTTAGGGCTCCGGACCGAGAGTGAGACCCAGTACTTC
CDR3: CASSLGLRTESETQYF

J: TRBJ2-6
D: NA
size: NA
V: TRBV15
DNA: TGTGCCACCAGCATAGCGCGCGAGCGAGGGGCCAACGTCCTGACTTTC
CDR3: CATSIARERGANVLTF

J: TRBJ2-5
D: NA
size: NA
V: TRBV5-5
DNA: TGTGCCAGCAGCTTGAGCTCGGCCATCCAAGAGACCCAGTACTTC
CDR3: CASSLSSAIQETQYF

J: TRBJ2-1
D: TRBD2
size: NA
V: TRBV7-2
DNA: TGTGCCAGCAGCTTCTTCGGACTAGCGGGAGCTGAGCAGTTCTTC
CDR3: CASSFFGLAGAEQFF

J: TRBJ2-3
D: NA
size: NA
V: TRBV7-6
DNA: TGTGCCAGCAGGACGGGGGATACGCAGTATTTT
CDR3: CASRTGDTQYF

J: TRBJ2-3
D: NA
size: many
V: TRBV7-2
DNA: TGTGCCAGCAGCTTTATCGGCACAGATACGCAGTATTTT
CDR3: CASSFIGTDTQYF

J: TRBJ2-7
D: TRBD1
size: NA
V: TRBV6-2/TRBV6-3
DNA: TGTGCCAGCAGTTACCTCCGGGACAGGGTCTCCTACGAGCAGTACTTC
CDR3: CASSYLRDRVSYEQYF

J: TRBJ2-7
D: TRBD2
size: NA
V: TRBV27
DNA: TGTGCCAGCAGTCCCAGGACTAGCGGGGATTCTTCATTTTTGCGGAAGCAGTACTTC
CDR3: CASSPRTSGDSSFLRKQYF

J: TRBJ2-5
D: NA
size: many
V: TRBV12-3/TRBV12-4
DNA: TGTGCCAGCAGCAACATTGGGGCCCAGTACTTC
CDR3: CASSNIGAQYF

J: TRBJ1-2
D: NA
size: NA
V: TRBV3-1
DNA: TGTGCCAGCAGCCAGGATGGGGGGTATGGCTACACCTTC
CDR3: CASSQDGGYGYTF

J: TRBJ2-6
D: NA
size: NA
V: TRBV9
DNA: TGTGCCAGCAGCGTGCAGGGTTCGGGCTCTGGGGCCAACGTCCTGACTTTC
CDR3: CASSVQGSGSGANVLTF

J: TRBJ2-7
D: NA
size: NA
V: TRBV27
DNA: TGTGCCAGCGGGCAGCAACGGGGCGAGCAGTACTTC
CDR3: CASGQQRGEQYF

J: TRBJ2-5
D: TRBD2
size: NA
V: TRBV19
DNA: TGTGCCAGTAGTATCCGACCCCTAGCGGGAGGTGGCCGAGAGACCCAGTACTTC
CDR3: CASSIRPLAGGGRETQYF

J: TRBJ2-5
D: TRBD2
size: few
V: TRBV5-1
DNA: TGCGCCAGCAGCTTGGCTGGACTAGCGGGGAACCAAGAGACCCAGTACTTC
CDR3: CASSLAGLAGNQETQYF

J: TRBJ2-5
D: NA
size: NA
V: TRBV10-3
DNA: TGTGCCATCAGTGAACACCAAGAGACCCAGTACTTC
CDR3: CAISEHQETQYF

J: TRBJ2-7
D: NA
size: many
V: TRBV29-1
DNA: TGCAGCGTTGCTCCCGGGTTGTCCTACGAGCAGTACTTC
CDR3: CSVAPGLSYEQYF

J: TRBJ2-2
D: TRBD2
size: many
V: TRBV6-2/TRBV6-3
DNA: TGTGCCAGCACTCTGACTAGCGGGAGTGCCGGGGAGCTGTTTTTT
CDR3: CASTLTSGSAGELFF

J: TRBJ1-2
D: NA
size: NA
V: TRBV20-1
DNA: TGCAGTGCTAGTAAGGATGCGGAACTTGGATTCTTC
CDR3: CSASKDAELGFF

J: TRBJ2-7
D: TRBD2
size: NA
V: TRBV12-3/TRBV12-4
DNA: TGTGCCAGCACCCCGGGGGGGGCAGGCGTTTACGATCAGTACTTC
CDR3: CASTPGGAGVYDQYF